This T cell receptor (beta chain) is drawn from a study of T cell responses to AZD1222 COVID-19 vaccine. V gave up 4 bases and J gave up 4 bases, with 11 bases separating them. This CDR3 comprises 13 residues. Germline CDR1 and CDR2: SQVTM and ANQGSEA. Libraries were prepared by immunoSEQ multiplex PCR; TCRdb keeps only in-frame clonotypes and omits some of them. The profile shows more than 85,000 clones, roughly 90% of them singletons. The clonotype originates from an adult in good health. Sample: peripheral blood, taken on day 0 of MenACWY control vaccination. The chain combines TRBV29-1 with TRBJ1-5; tentative D call: TRBD1 (5 bases). The chain's CDR3 is CSVVLGANQPQHF. DNA for the CDR3: TGCAGCGTTGTCCTAGGGGCAAATCAGCCCCAGCATTTT.